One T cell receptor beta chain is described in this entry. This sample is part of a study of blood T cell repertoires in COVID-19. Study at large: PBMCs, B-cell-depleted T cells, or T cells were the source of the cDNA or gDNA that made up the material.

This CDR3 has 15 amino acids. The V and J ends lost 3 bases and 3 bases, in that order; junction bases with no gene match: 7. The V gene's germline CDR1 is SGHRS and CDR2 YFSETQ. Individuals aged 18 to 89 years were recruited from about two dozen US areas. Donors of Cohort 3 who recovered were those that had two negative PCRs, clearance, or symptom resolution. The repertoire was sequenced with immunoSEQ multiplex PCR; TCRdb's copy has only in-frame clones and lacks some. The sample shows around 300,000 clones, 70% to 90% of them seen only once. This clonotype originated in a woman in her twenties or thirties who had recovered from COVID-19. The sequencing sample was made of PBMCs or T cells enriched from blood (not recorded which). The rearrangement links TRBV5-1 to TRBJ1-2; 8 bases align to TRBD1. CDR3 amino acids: CASSSYRGEDYGYTF. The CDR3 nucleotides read TGCGCCAGCAGCTCTTACAGGGGGGAGGACTATGGCTACACCTTC.